This T cell receptor (beta chain) was recorded in a study of blood T cell repertoires in COVID-19. Study-level background: COVID-19 samples from acute and convalescent phases originated in the United States, Italy and Spain. In each case, the material was cDNA or gDNA derived from T cells, B-cell-depleted T cells, or PBMCs.

The V gene end was trimmed by 4 bases and the J gene end by 4 bases; junction bases not matched to a gene: 6. The CDR3 consists of 15 residues. Looked up from germline, CDR1 is MNHEY and CDR2 is SVGAGI. Original methodology: Reference gene primer amplification yielded estimated nucleated cell counts. The assay was immunoSEQ multiplex PCR, and TCRdb's table has in-frame clones only and misses some. V, J and clone size derive from that table, while D and trimming were established from the DNA sequence. The table shows under 300,000 clones, with about 88% occurring only once. Sequenced input: peripheral blood. The chain combines TRBV6-5 with TRBJ1-2; 10 bases align to TRBD1. The source of this sequence is a woman between 70 and 85 years old with active or convalescent COVID-19. CDR3 loop: CASSSGRTGGYGYTF. Here the CDR3 DNA reads TGTGCCAGCAGTTCCGGCAGGACAGGGGGCTATGGCTACACCTTC.